The TCR beta chain under discussion was sequenced for a study of shared clonotypes between healthy human individuals. On this clone: Its cognate antigen is unknown.

The table came from immunoSEQ multiplex PCR; TCRdb's copy has only in-frame clones and leaves some out. In the table there are approximately 1,000,000 clones, around 82% of which are singletons. Regarding the study as a whole: An effect of sequencing depth on clonotype sharing among donors was expected. Represented diversity (both genetic and exposure-history) was limited by the small number of donors. Researchers found naive subsets generally carried larger estimated richness than memory subsets.

Participating donors were healthy, HIV-negative adults free of recent acute infections or vaccinations. The germline CDR1 and CDR2 sequences are KGHSH and LQKENI. V lost 5 bases, J lost 1 base, and 5 bases stayed unmatched. CDR3 length equals 16 residues. V and J are TRBV18 and TRBJ2-2; 9 bases line up with TRBD2. This TCR was sampled from a man in his late teens or twenties in good health. Some clones in this sample may be carry-over from other donors' samples. Sequencing was performed on memory CD4+ T cells from PBMCs. Described subset: CD45RA-negative fraction. The chain's CDR3 is CASSSISGRNTGELFF. The CDR3 nucleotides read TGTGCCAGCTCATCGATTAGCGGGAGGAACACCGGGGAGCTGTTTTTT. The variable domain in full, completed from reference TRBV18 and TRBJ2-2, reads NAGVMQNPRHLVRRRGQEARLRCSPMKGHSHVYWYRQLPEEGLKFMVYLQKENIIDESGMPKERFSAEFPKEGPSILRIQQVVRGDSAAYFCASSSISGRNTGELFFGEGSRLTVL.